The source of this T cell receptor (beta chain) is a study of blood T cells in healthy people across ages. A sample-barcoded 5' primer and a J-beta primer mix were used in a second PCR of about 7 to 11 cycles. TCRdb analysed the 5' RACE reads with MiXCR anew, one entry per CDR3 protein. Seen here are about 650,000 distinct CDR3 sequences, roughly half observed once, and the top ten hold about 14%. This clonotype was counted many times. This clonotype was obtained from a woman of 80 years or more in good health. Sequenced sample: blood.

CDR3 amino acids: CASSSLPRRTSDLRVNEQFF. CDR3 DNA: TGTGCCAGCAGCAGCCTTCCCCGCAGGACTAGCGACCTTAGAGTGAATGAGCAGTTCTTC. This chain links TRBV7-9 with TRBJ2-1, with TRBD2 matching 9 bases. The CDR3 has 20 residues. Germline CDR1 reads SEHNR; CDR2 reads FQNEAQ (reference sequence). With V trimmed by 5 bases and J by 7 bases, 24 bases remained unmatched.